This T cell receptor beta chain was recovered during a study of patients and donors after allogeneic stem cell transplantation. The CDR3 has 14 residues. V was trimmed by 1 base and J by 7 bases, leaving 14 bases between them. The germline V gene has CDR1 SGDLS and CDR2 YYNGEE. TCRdb ran MiXCR on the RT-PCR reads and lists one entry per CDR3 protein. Of about 150,000 distinct CDR3 sequences in the sample, roughly 35% were seen once. What was sequenced was blood, either unsorted or a sorted T cell fraction (not recorded which). The rearrangement joins TRBV9 to TRBJ1-2; D remains unclear. The sequence came from a human donor who was either an allogeneic HSCT recipient or a stem cell or donor lymphocyte infusion donor (not recorded which). It is not recorded whose cells these are; they may come from a transplant donor. The CDR3 DNA sequence: TGTGCCAGCAGCGTACTCGAAGGTAACGGTGGCTACACCTTC. Translating it yields CASSVLEGNGGYTF.